These T cell receptor beta chains were read from a single sample in a study of graft-versus-host responses after intestinal transplantation. Method: immunoSEQ multiplex PCR; TCRdb's copy keeps in-frame clones and lacks some. This table has approximately 20,000 clones, 40% to 50% appearing once. The specimen comprised alloreactive CD8+ T cells from a mixed lymphocyte reaction culture, sampled before intestinal transplant. The origin of the receptors is a human patient who received an intestinal transplant. Both conserved end residues are part of each CDR3. Fields, in order: J gene, V gene, D gene, clone size, CDR3 DNA, CDR3 protein. The D gene is left open where the match is weak. A clone size is listed for some rows: how often the clone was seen (once, few, many), or a class if it is expanded.

j_call: TRBJ2-7
v_call: TRBV5-1
d_call: .
clone_size: .
cdr3_nt: TGCGCCAGCAGCCACTCGGACATAGGCCCCTACGAGCAGTACTTC
cdr3_aa: CASSHSDIGPYEQYF

j_call: TRBJ2-5
v_call: TRBV5-8
d_call: TRBD2
clone_size: .
cdr3_nt: TGTGCCAGCAGCTTTGGCGTTAGCGGGGGGGTACAAGAGACCCAGTACTTC
cdr3_aa: CASSFGVSGGVQETQYF

j_call: TRBJ1-1
v_call: TRBV5-6
d_call: .
clone_size: .
cdr3_nt: TGTGCCAGCAGCGTACGGGGCCGCCGATCTGAAGCTTTCTTT
cdr3_aa: CASSVRGRRSEAFF

j_call: TRBJ2-5
v_call: TRBV7-6
d_call: .
clone_size: .
cdr3_nt: TGTGCCAGCAGCTTAGGTCCCAGGGGACAAGAGACCCAGTACTTC
cdr3_aa: CASSLGPRGQETQYF

j_call: TRBJ2-7
v_call: TRBV6-1
d_call: TRBD2
clone_size: few
cdr3_nt: TGTGCCAGCAGTGTGCTATCTAGCGGGATCAACGAGCAGTACTTC
cdr3_aa: CASSVLSSGINEQYF

j_call: TRBJ2-1
v_call: TRBV27
d_call: TRBD2
clone_size: few
cdr3_nt: TGTGCCAGCAGTTTAGGGGTAGCGGGAGGGGGGTTGCGCAATGAGCAGTTCTTC
cdr3_aa: CASSLGVAGGGLRNEQFF

j_call: TRBJ2-7
v_call: TRBV7-2
d_call: .
clone_size: few
cdr3_nt: TGTGCCAGCAGCTTATTGGTAGCGGCCCCCTACGAGCAGTACTTC
cdr3_aa: CASSLLVAAPYEQYF

j_call: TRBJ1-2
v_call: TRBV6-1
d_call: .
clone_size: .
cdr3_nt: TGTGCCAGCAGTGAACGGGGATTTAACTATGGCTACACCTTC
cdr3_aa: CASSERGFNYGYTF

j_call: TRBJ1-2
v_call: TRBV5-4
d_call: .
clone_size: .
cdr3_nt: TGTGCCAGCAGCTTGGACAGCTATGGCTACACCTTC
cdr3_aa: CASSLDSYGYTF

j_call: TRBJ2-7
v_call: TRBV5-1
d_call: .
clone_size: few
cdr3_nt: TGCGCCAGCAGCTTGGACAGGGCCTCCTACGAGCAGTACTTC
cdr3_aa: CASSLDRASYEQYF

j_call: TRBJ2-1
v_call: TRBV5-1
d_call: TRBD2
clone_size: .
cdr3_nt: TGCGCCAGCAGCCCGGGAGGAGACAATGAGCAGTTCTTC
cdr3_aa: CASSPGGDNEQFF

j_call: TRBJ1-3
v_call: TRBV6-6
d_call: TRBD1
clone_size: .
cdr3_nt: TGTGCCAGCAGTTCCCGGACAGGGACTGGAAACACCATATATTTT
cdr3_aa: CASSSRTGTGNTIYF

j_call: TRBJ1-1
v_call: TRBV18
d_call: .
clone_size: few
cdr3_nt: TGTGCCAGCTTAGAGGGGACTGAAGCTTTCTTT
cdr3_aa: CASLEGTEAFF

j_call: TRBJ1-5
v_call: TRBV7-9
d_call: .
clone_size: .
cdr3_nt: TGTGCCAGCAGCTCCCGGGCGGGGGGCGCGGGCCAGCCCCAGCATTTT
cdr3_aa: CASSSRAGGAGQPQHF

j_call: TRBJ2-3
v_call: TRBV4-1
d_call: .
clone_size: .
cdr3_nt: TGCGCCAGCAGCCAGGGCTCCCGGGGCACAGATACGCAGTATTTT
cdr3_aa: CASSQGSRGTDTQYF

j_call: TRBJ2-7
v_call: TRBV7-8
d_call: .
clone_size: medium-sized
cdr3_nt: TGTGCCAGCAGCTTAGCGGAGACCTACGAGCAGTACTTC
cdr3_aa: CASSLAETYEQYF

j_call: TRBJ2-1
v_call: TRBV5-1
d_call: .
clone_size: few
cdr3_nt: TGCGCCAGCAGCTTGGTGCTAGCTGGCCCCGGGGATGAGCAGTTCTTC
cdr3_aa: CASSLVLAGPGDEQFF

j_call: TRBJ2-2
v_call: TRBV6-5
d_call: .
clone_size: .
cdr3_nt: TGTGCCAGCAGTTACCTACAGGCCACCGGGGAGCTGTTTTTT
cdr3_aa: CASSYLQATGELFF

j_call: TRBJ2-7
v_call: TRBV6-5
d_call: TRBD2
clone_size: .
cdr3_nt: TGTGCCAGCAAACCGGGACTAGCGGGGTACTACGAGCAGTACTTC
cdr3_aa: CASKPGLAGYYEQYF

j_call: TRBJ2-2
v_call: TRBV5-1
d_call: .
clone_size: .
cdr3_nt: TGCGCCAGCAGCTTTACAGGGACTGGGGAGCTGTTTTTT
cdr3_aa: CASSFTGTGELFF

j_call: TRBJ2-4
v_call: TRBV5-1
d_call: .
clone_size: few
cdr3_nt: TGCGCCAGCAGCCCCGGGCTAGCCAGGGAAAACATTCAGTACTTC
cdr3_aa: CASSPGLARENIQYF

j_call: TRBJ2-1
v_call: TRBV6-1
d_call: .
clone_size: medium-sized
cdr3_nt: TGTGCCAGCAGTGGCCCCATCGCCAAGTTCTTC
cdr3_aa: CASSGPIAKFF

j_call: TRBJ2-7
v_call: TRBV28
d_call: .
clone_size: medium-sized
cdr3_nt: TGTGCCAGCAGTCAGGGGGGGCCCTACGAGCAGTACTTC
cdr3_aa: CASSQGGPYEQYF

j_call: TRBJ2-5
v_call: TRBV9
d_call: .
clone_size: once
cdr3_nt: TGTGCCAGCAGCGTAGGCGCTGGTCAAGAGACCCAGTACTTC
cdr3_aa: CASSVGAGQETQYF

j_call: TRBJ1-5
v_call: TRBV2
d_call: .
clone_size: .
cdr3_nt: TGTGCCAGCAGGGTTAGCGGGCCTCTGGGCAATCAGCCCCAGCATTTT
cdr3_aa: CASRVSGPLGNQPQHF

j_call: TRBJ1-2
v_call: TRBV19
d_call: .
clone_size: few
cdr3_nt: TGTGCCAGTAGCCCACCCCTGGGGACTAACTATGGCTACACCTTC
cdr3_aa: CASSPPLGTNYGYTF

j_call: TRBJ1-4
v_call: TRBV6-1
d_call: TRBD1
clone_size: .
cdr3_nt: TGTGCCAGCAGCGGCAGACAGGGTTATAATGAAAAACTGTTTTTT
cdr3_aa: CASSGRQGYNEKLFF

j_call: TRBJ2-7
v_call: TRBV7-9
d_call: .
clone_size: .
cdr3_nt: TGTGCCAGCAGCTTAGCGATCGGTCTCGAGCAGTACTTC
cdr3_aa: CASSLAIGLEQYF

j_call: TRBJ2-3
v_call: TRBV11-2
d_call: .
clone_size: few
cdr3_nt: TGTGCCAGCAGCCTATTCCGCACAGATACGCAGTATTTT
cdr3_aa: CASSLFRTDTQYF

j_call: TRBJ2-1
v_call: TRBV28
d_call: TRBD2
clone_size: medium-sized
cdr3_nt: TGTGCCAGCAGGTTCGGGCTAGCGGGGTACAATGAGCAGTTCTTC
cdr3_aa: CASRFGLAGYNEQFF

j_call: TRBJ1-1
v_call: TRBV2
d_call: .
clone_size: .
cdr3_nt: TGTGCCAGGACTCATTCGGACACTGAAGCTTTCTTT
cdr3_aa: CARTHSDTEAFF

j_call: TRBJ1-3
v_call: TRBV2
d_call: .
clone_size: medium-sized
cdr3_nt: TGTGCCAGCAGTTCTATAGGGGTTACTGGAAACACCATATATTTT
cdr3_aa: CASSSIGVTGNTIYF

j_call: TRBJ1-1
v_call: TRBV6-1
d_call: TRBD1
clone_size: .
cdr3_nt: TGTGCCAGCAGTACCCAGGGGGCAGGGACTGAAGCTTTCTTT
cdr3_aa: CASSTQGAGTEAFF

j_call: TRBJ1-2
v_call: TRBV6-6
d_call: .
clone_size: .
cdr3_nt: TGTGCCAGCAGTTACGGGGGCAGCCCCTATGGCTACACCTTC
cdr3_aa: CASSYGGSPYGYTF

j_call: TRBJ2-1
v_call: TRBV29-1
d_call: TRBD2
clone_size: .
cdr3_nt: TGCAGCGCCTCTCCGGGGGGGGACAATGAGCAGTTCTTC
cdr3_aa: CSASPGGDNEQFF

j_call: TRBJ1-3
v_call: TRBV7-3
d_call: .
clone_size: few
cdr3_nt: TGTGCCAGCAGCTTACCAAACGCGGCGCGAAACACCATATATTTT
cdr3_aa: CASSLPNAARNTIYF

j_call: TRBJ1-3
v_call: TRBV5-1
d_call: TRBD1
clone_size: few
cdr3_nt: TGCGCCAGCAGCTTGAGACAGGGAGACACCATATATTTT
cdr3_aa: CASSLRQGDTIYF

j_call: TRBJ2-2
v_call: TRBV7-6
d_call: TRBD2
clone_size: .
cdr3_nt: TGTGCCAGCAGCTTAGAGGGAGCGGGAGGGCACACCGGGGAGCTGTTTTTT
cdr3_aa: CASSLEGAGGHTGELFF

j_call: TRBJ2-7
v_call: TRBV28
d_call: .
clone_size: few
cdr3_nt: TGTGCCAGCAGTTTAGCGGGAAGGGCCTCCTACGAGCAGTACTTC
cdr3_aa: CASSLAGRASYEQYF

j_call: TRBJ2-7
v_call: TRBV5-3
d_call: TRBD2
clone_size: .
cdr3_nt: TGTGCCAGCAGCCAAGGACTAGCGGGGACTTTGGTGCAGTACTTC
cdr3_aa: CASSQGLAGTLVQYF

j_call: TRBJ2-2
v_call: TRBV4-2
d_call: TRBD2
clone_size: .
cdr3_nt: TGTGCCAGCAGCCCTAGCGGGAGGACCACCGGGGAGCTGTTTTTT
cdr3_aa: CASSPSGRTTGELFF

j_call: TRBJ1-1
v_call: TRBV25-1
d_call: TRBD1
clone_size: .
cdr3_nt: TGTGCCAGCAGTGAACGTCGGACAGGGAATACGTACACTGAAGCTTTCTTT
cdr3_aa: CASSERRTGNTYTEAFF

j_call: TRBJ2-6
v_call: TRBV4-1
d_call: .
clone_size: few
cdr3_nt: TGCGCCAGCAGCCAAGATCATTGGGTCTCTGGGGCCAACGTCCTGACTTTC
cdr3_aa: CASSQDHWVSGANVLTF

j_call: TRBJ1-1
v_call: TRBV7-9
d_call: .
clone_size: few
cdr3_nt: TGTGCCAGCAGGTTTGGGGGGGAGGCTTTCTTT
cdr3_aa: CASRFGGEAFF

j_call: TRBJ1-5
v_call: TRBV6-9
d_call: TRBD1
clone_size: medium-sized
cdr3_nt: TGTGCCAGCAGCCCGAGGACAGGGGCAGGCAATCAGCCCCAGCATTTT
cdr3_aa: CASSPRTGAGNQPQHF

j_call: TRBJ1-1
v_call: TRBV7-9
d_call: .
clone_size: .
cdr3_nt: TGTGCCAGCAGCTTCGGACGAGAAACCGAAGCTTTCTTT
cdr3_aa: CASSFGRETEAFF

j_call: TRBJ1-1
v_call: TRBV7-9
d_call: .
clone_size: few
cdr3_nt: TGTGCCAGCAGCGCTGCCGCTTTTATTGTCACTGAAGCTTTCTTT
cdr3_aa: CASSAAAFIVTEAFF

j_call: TRBJ1-1
v_call: TRBV6-1
d_call: .
clone_size: few
cdr3_nt: TGTGCCAGAGATGACAGCCTGAACACTGAAGCTTTCTTT
cdr3_aa: CARDDSLNTEAFF